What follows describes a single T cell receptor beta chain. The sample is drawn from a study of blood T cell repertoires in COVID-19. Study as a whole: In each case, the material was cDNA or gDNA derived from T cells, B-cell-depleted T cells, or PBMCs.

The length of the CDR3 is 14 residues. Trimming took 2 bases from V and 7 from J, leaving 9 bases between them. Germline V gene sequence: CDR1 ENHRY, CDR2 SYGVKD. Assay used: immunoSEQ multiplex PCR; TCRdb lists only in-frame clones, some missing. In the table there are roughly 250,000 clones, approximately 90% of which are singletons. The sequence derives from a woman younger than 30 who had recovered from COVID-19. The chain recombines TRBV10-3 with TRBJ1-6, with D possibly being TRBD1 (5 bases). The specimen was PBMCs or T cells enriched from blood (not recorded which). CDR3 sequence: CAISEASGNSPLHF. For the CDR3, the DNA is TGTGCCATCAGTGAGGCCTCAGGGAATTCACCCCTCCACTTT.